These 14 T cell receptor beta chains originate from one sample sequenced in a study of early stage breast cancer tumors. Libraries were prepared by immunoSEQ multiplex PCR; TCRdb keeps only in-frame clonotypes and omits some of them. The profile shows 25,000 to 30,000 clones, 80% to 90% of them singletons. The sample consisted of blood. The source of these receptors is a person in their fifties or sixties with breast cancer.

The genes are TRBV11-2 and TRBJ1-3; D ambiguous. Trimming left V 5 bases short and J 7 bases short, with 15 bases between. Germline values: CDR1 SGHAT, CDR2 FQNNGV. The CDR3 totals 14 residues. The CDR3 DNA reads TGTGCCAGCAGCCCAACGCTGGGTGGGAACACCATATATTTT. It encodes CASSPTLGGNTIYF. Based on the CDR3 plus reference TRBV11-2 and TRBJ1-3, the full variable domain is EAGVAQSPRYKIIEKRQSVAFWCNPISGHATLYWYQQILGQGPKLLIQFQNNGVVDDSQLPKDRFSAERLKGVDSTLKIQPAKLEDSAVYLCASSPTLGGNTIYFGEGSWLTVV.

This clone was detected a few times. The chain combines TRBV6-6 with TRBJ1-5; D possibly corresponds to TRBD1 (5 bases). The CDR3 has 15 amino acids. Per germline, CDR1 MNHNY and CDR2 SVGAGI (reference sequence). Trimming took off 0 bases at V and 6 bases at J, with 12 bases between the two ends. For the CDR3, the DNA is TGTGCCAGCAGTTACTCGACAGTAGGGGCTCAGCCCCAGCATTTT. Translation gives CASSYSTVGAQPQHF.

V is TRBV19 and J is TRBJ2-5; D is unresolved. Germline CDR1 is LNHDA and CDR2 is SQIVND (reference sequence). The CDR3 extends over 14 amino acids. Deletions cut 3 bases from V and 2 bases from J, with 10 bases between. The CDR3 nucleotides are TGTGCCAGTAGTATCGTAAAGGGACAAGAGACCCAGTACTTC. Translating gives CASSIVKGQETQYF.

V and J are TRBV30 and TRBJ2-1; no clear D gene. The CDR3 consists of 15 residues. V was pared by 0 bases and J by 1 base, with 10 bases between. Germline V gene sequence: CDR1 GTSNPN, CDR2 SVGIG (reference sequence). CDR3 sequence (DNA): TGTGCCTGGAGTGTACTGAGAAGATCCTACAATGAGCAGTTCTTC. This translates into CAWSVLRRSYNEQFF.

The V and J genes are TRBV19 and TRBJ1-4; a weak D match, TRBD1 (6 bases). CDR1 is LNHDA, CDR2 SQIVND, per germline (reference sequence). Deletions cut 6 bases from V and 7 bases from J, with 6 bases between. This CDR3 contains 11 residues. This CDR3 reads CASRGGEKLFF. The CDR3 DNA sequence: TGTGCCAGTAGAGGGGGTGAAAAACTGTTTTTT.

The chain carries TRBV5-1 and TRBJ2-5; 7 bases are a match to TRBD1. CDR1 and CDR2 from the germline V gene are SGHRS and YFSETQ. The CDR3 runs to 14 residues. V dropped 4 bases and J dropped 5; count of bases not matched to a gene: 8. The CDR3 sequence is CASSTRDSSETQYF. The CDR3 coding sequence is TGCGCCAGCAGCACTAGGGACAGCAGCGAGACCCAGTACTTC.

The V call is TRBV28, the J call TRBJ2-7, with TRBD2 matching 12 bases. Germline loops: CDR1 MDHEN, CDR2 SYDVKM. Unmatched junction bases numbered 3, after V lost 9 bases and J lost 3 bases. This CDR3 comprises 13 residues. CDR3 DNA: TGTGCCAGTTTGACTAGCGGGAGCTACGAGCAGTACTTC. Encoded protein: CASLTSGSYEQYF.

The V gene is TRBV9, the J gene TRBJ2-2; 11 bases match TRBD2. Germline CDR1 reads SGDLS; CDR2 reads YYNGEE. The V segment lost 2 bases and the J segment 6 bases; nucleotides outside the gene matches: 6. The CDR3 runs to 16 residues. CDR3 bases: TGTGCCAGCAGCGTGTTTAGCGGGAGGGGCGCCGGGGAGCTGTTTTTT. This gives the protein CASSVFSGRGAGELFF.

This sequence joins TRBV5-1 and TRBJ2-5; D may match TRBD1 or TRBD2 (5 bases each). Germline V lookup: CDR1 SGHRS, CDR2 YFSETQ. The V gene lost 0 bases and the J gene lost 0 bases, with 12 bases spanning the gap. The CDR3 runs to 16 residues. CDR3 sequence (DNA): TGCGCCAGCAGCTTGGCCGGGGCAGGGTACCAAGAGACCCAGTACTTC. Its translation: CASSLAGAGYQETQYF. The whole variable domain, filled in from reference TRBV5-1 and TRBJ2-5, reads KAGVTQTPRYLIKTRGQQVTLSCSPISGHRSVSWYQQTPGQGLQFLFEYFSETQRNKGNFPGRFSGRQFSNSRSEMNVSTLELGDSALYLCASSLAGAGYQETQYFGPGTRLLVL.

V gene TRBV5-1 combines with J gene TRBJ1-1; maybe TRBD1 (6 bases). Germline CDR1 is SGHRS and CDR2 is YFSETQ. This CDR3 contains 14 residues. The V end lost 3 bases, the J end lost 1 base, and 10 bases lay between the germline ends. CDR3 sequence: CASSSQTGNTEAFF. CDR3 nucleotides: TGCGCCAGCAGCTCGCAGACAGGGAACACTGAAGCTTTCTTT.

This rearrangement joins TRBV19 to TRBJ2-1, with 9 positions matching TRBD2. Germline CDR1 is LNHDA and CDR2 is SQIVND (reference sequence). There are 15 residues in the CDR3. J was trimmed by 4 bases and V by 5 bases; bases with no gene match: 6. CDR3 region: CASSLPGLAYNEQFF. CDR3 in DNA: TGTGCCAGTAGTCTACCGGGACTAGCTTACAATGAGCAGTTCTTC.

The V call is TRBV5-1, the J call TRBJ1-2; TRBD1 agrees at 12 bases. V gave up 5 bases and J gave up 7 bases; unmatched junction bases: 6. Germline CDR1 SGHRS, CDR2 YFSETQ. CDR3 length: 14 amino acids. The CDR3 sequence: CASRSGQGAGGYTF. The CDR3, as DNA: TGCGCCAGCAGGTCGGGACAGGGGGCTGGTGGCTACACCTTC.

V is TRBV19 and J is TRBJ2-1; D is ambiguous. This CDR3 contains 14 residues. Trimming pared 1 base from V and 9 bases from J, leaving 13 bases between. Looked up from germline, CDR1 is LNHDA and CDR2 is SQIVND (reference sequence). Here the CDR3 reads CASSIGLSQPEQFF. The DNA for the CDR3 is TGTGCCAGTAGTATAGGGCTAAGTCAACCTGAGCAGTTCTTC.

This chain connects TRBV6-6 to TRBJ2-3; D is undetermined. The CDR3 loop spans 12 amino acids. V lost 2 bases and J 5 bases, leaving 5 bases between the germline ends. Germline V gene sequence: CDR1 MNHNY, CDR2 SVGAGI (reference sequence). The CDR3: CASSYPQDTQYF. CDR3 DNA: TGTGCCAGCAGTTACCCCCAAGATACGCAGTATTTT.